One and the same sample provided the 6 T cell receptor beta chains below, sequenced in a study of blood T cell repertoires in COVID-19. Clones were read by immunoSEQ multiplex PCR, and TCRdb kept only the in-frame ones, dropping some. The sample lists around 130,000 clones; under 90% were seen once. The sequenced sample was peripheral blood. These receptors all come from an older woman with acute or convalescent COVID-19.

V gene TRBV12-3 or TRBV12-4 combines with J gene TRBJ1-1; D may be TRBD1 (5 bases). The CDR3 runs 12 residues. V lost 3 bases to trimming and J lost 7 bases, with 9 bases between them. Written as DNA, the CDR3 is TGTGCCAGCAGTTTGGGACTTCGTGAAGCTTTCTTT. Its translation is CASSLGLREAFF.

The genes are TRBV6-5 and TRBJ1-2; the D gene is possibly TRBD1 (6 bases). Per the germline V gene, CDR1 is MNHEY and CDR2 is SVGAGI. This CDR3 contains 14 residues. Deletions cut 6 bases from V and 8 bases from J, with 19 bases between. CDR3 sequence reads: CASRSEGDSRGYTF. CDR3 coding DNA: TGTGCCAGCAGGTCAGAGGGGGATTCTCGGGGCTACACCTTC.

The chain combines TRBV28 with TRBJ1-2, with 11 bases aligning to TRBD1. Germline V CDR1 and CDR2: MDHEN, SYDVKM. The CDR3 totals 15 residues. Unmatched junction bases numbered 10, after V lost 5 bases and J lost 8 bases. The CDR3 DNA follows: TGTGCCAGCAGTCGGACAGGGGGCGAGCGAGTCGGCTACACCTTC. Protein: CASSRTGGERVGYTF.

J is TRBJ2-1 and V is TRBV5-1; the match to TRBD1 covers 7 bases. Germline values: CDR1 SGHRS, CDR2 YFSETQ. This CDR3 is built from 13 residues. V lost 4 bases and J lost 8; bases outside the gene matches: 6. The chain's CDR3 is CASSRDRADEQFF. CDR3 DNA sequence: TGCGCCAGCAGCCGTGACAGGGCCGATGAGCAGTTCTTC.

For the CDR3, the DNA is TGCGCCAGCAGTTTCGGACAGGGCGCCTACAATGAGCAGTTCTTC. Its protein product is CASSFGQGAYNEQFF. V and J are TRBV5-1 and TRBJ2-1; 8 bases map to TRBD1. Unmatched junction bases numbered 6, after V lost 5 bases and J lost 2 bases. The CDR3 spans 15 residues. Germline CDR1 and CDR2: SGHRS and YFSETQ.

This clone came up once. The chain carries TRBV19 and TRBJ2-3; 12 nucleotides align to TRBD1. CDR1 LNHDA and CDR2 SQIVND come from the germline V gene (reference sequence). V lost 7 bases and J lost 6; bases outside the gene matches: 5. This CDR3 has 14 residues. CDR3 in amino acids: CASTRDRGQDTQYF. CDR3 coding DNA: TGTGCCAGTACTCGGGACAGGGGGCAGGATACGCAGTATTTT.